These 14 T cell receptor beta chains were all obtained from the same sample, sequenced in a study of blood T cell repertoires in COVID-19. TCRdb keeps only in-frame clones here, not all; method: immunoSEQ multiplex PCR. Among some 150,000 clones listed, roughly 85% were seen once. The sequenced sample was peripheral blood. All receptors derive from a man in his fifties or sixties with acute or convalescent COVID-19.

This clone was picked up one time. The J gene is TRBJ1-1, the V gene TRBV5-5; D is unresolved. V lost 0 bases to trimming and J lost 5 bases, with 14 bases between them. The CDR3 has 15 residues. Germline V lookup: CDR1 SGHKS, CDR2 YYEKEE (reference sequence). Here the CDR3 reads CASSLVEWSKTEAFF. CDR3 coding DNA: TGTGCCAGCAGCTTGGTCGAGTGGAGTAAGACTGAAGCTTTCTTT.

The chain recombines TRBV19 with TRBJ1-4; perhaps TRBD1 as D (6 bases). Germline CDR1 and CDR2: LNHDA and SQIVND (reference sequence). Trimming pared 4 bases from V and 4 bases from J, leaving 13 bases between. The CDR3 is 15 residues long. The CDR3 DNA is TGTGCCAGTAGTACACAGGGTAGAGGTAATGAAAAACTGTTTTTT. Protein: CASSTQGRGNEKLFF. Full variable domain (rest looked up from reference TRBV19 and TRBJ1-4): DGGITQSPKYLFRKEGQNVTLSCEQNLNHDAMYWYRQDPGQGLRLIYYSQIVNDFQKGDIAEGYSVSREKKESFPLTVTSAQKNPTAFYLCASSTQGRGNEKLFFGSGTQLSVL.

The chain has TRBV30 and TRBJ1-2, with D maybe TRBD1 (5 bases). V lost 0 bases, J lost 4 bases, and 15 bases lay in between. The CDR3 runs 15 residues. Germline values: CDR1 GTSNPN, CDR2 SVGIG (reference sequence). CDR3: CAWSVSQGWVYGYTF. CDR3 nucleotides: TGTGCCTGGAGTGTATCTCAGGGATGGGTCTATGGCTACACCTTC.

This chain connects TRBV30 to TRBJ1-1, with unresolved D. V was shortened by 3 bases and J by 6 bases, with 11 bases between the two germline ends. The CDR3 runs to 12 residues. Germline V gene data show CDR1 as GTSNPN and CDR2 as SVGIG (reference sequence). The chain's CDR3 is CAWRGGLPEAFF. CDR3 in DNA: TGTGCCTGGAGGGGAGGGTTGCCTGAAGCTTTCTTT.

This chain joins TRBV18 and TRBJ2-3; TRBD2 matches at 10 bases. This CDR3 spans 18 amino acids. Germline V gene lookup returns CDR1 KGHSH and CDR2 LQKENI. Losses at the gene ends were 2 bases for V and 1 base for J; bases not matched to a gene: 9. The CDR3 DNA is TGTGCCAGCTCACCAGGAGGGATAGCGGGAGGTCGCACAGATACGCAGTATTTT. It translates to CASSPGGIAGGRTDTQYF.

CDR3 sequence (DNA): TGTGCCAGCAGTTCGCAGACTAGCGGGGGGGCCTACCCATACAATGAGCAGTTCTTC. This codes for CASSSQTSGGAYPYNEQFF. The V and J genes are TRBV27 and TRBJ2-1; 14 bases fit TRBD2. The germline V gene has CDR1 MNHEY and CDR2 SMNVEV (reference sequence). The CDR3 is 19 amino acids. V was clipped by 4 bases and J by 4 bases; unmatched bases: 12.

This clone came up once. The chain couples TRBV24-1 to TRBJ2-3, with D unresolved. Germline-derived CDR1 and CDR2 are KGHDR and SFDVKD. The CDR3 spans 12 residues. V lost 8 bases and J 0 bases, leaving 5 bases between the germline ends. CDR3 in DNA: TGTGCCACCAAAACTAGCACAGATACGCAGTATTTT. Amino acids: CATKTSTDTQYF.

The V gene is TRBV5-1, the J gene TRBJ1-1; weak D call: TRBD1 (6 bases). Germline CDR1 is SGHRS and CDR2 is YFSETQ. Between the trimmed V and J ends, which lost 2 bases and 0 bases, there was a span of 14 bases. This CDR3 is built from 16 residues. The CDR3 here is CASSFRTANMNTEAFF. The CDR3 nucleotides read TGCGCCAGCAGCTTTCGGACAGCCAATATGAACACTGAAGCTTTCTTT.

The rearrangement joins TRBV25-1 to TRBJ1-1, with TRBD1 as a possible D gene (5 bases). Germline assignment: CDR1 MGHDK and CDR2 SYGVNS. CDR3 length equals 14 residues. With 1 base removed from V and 4 bases from J, the gap between germline ends came to 10 bases. CDR3 DNA sequence: TGTGCCAGCAGTGAATTCCCCCAGGGCACTGAAGCTTTCTTT. It codes for CASSEFPQGTEAFF.

The chain is built from TRBV2 and TRBJ1-5, with 11 bases that match TRBD1. CDR3 size: 15 residues. Trimming removed 7 bases from V and 6 bases from J; junction bases left unmatched: 8. Germline V CDR1 and CDR2: SNHLY, FYNNEI. The DNA of the CDR3 is TGTGCCAGCATGCTCACGGGACAGGGGGGTCAGCCCCAGCATTTT. This gives the protein CASMLTGQGGQPQHF.

This rearrangement joins TRBV9 to TRBJ2-3, with TRBD2 as a possible D gene (5 bases). Germline CDR1 is SGDLS and CDR2 is YYNGEE. Trimming shortened V by 4 bases and J by 0 bases, and 21 bases separated the two germline ends. The CDR3 covers 18 residues. DNA for the CDR3: TGTGCCAGCAGCCCCCGGGATGGACGGCCTGCTAGCACAGATACGCAGTATTTT. Protein: CASSPRDGRPASTDTQYF.

The V and J genes are TRBV6-5 and TRBJ2-2; D perhaps matches TRBD2 (6 bases). CDR1 and CDR2 (germline): MNHEY, SVGAGI. V was shortened by 2 bases and J by 7 bases, with 14 bases between the two germline ends. There are 15 residues in the CDR3. The CDR3 DNA follows: TGTGCCAGCAGTTACGAGGCGGGGATTGGCGGGGAGCTGTTTTTT. The encoded protein is CASSYEAGIGGELFF.

The chain links TRBV11-2 to TRBJ2-5, with 7 bases matching TRBD2. The CDR3 consists of 15 residues. The J segment lost 4 bases and the V segment lost 4 bases, leaving 9 bases of the junction unmatched. Looked up from germline, CDR1 is SGHAT and CDR2 is FQNNGV. CDR3 sequence (DNA): TGTGCCAGCAGCTCACCCCGAGCGGGACTAGAGACCCAGTACTTC. This gives the protein CASSSPRAGLETQYF.

The gene calls are TRBV3-1 (or the pseudogene TRBV3-2) and TRBJ1-5; the D is unclear. V lost 2 bases and J lost 7, with 12 bases in between. Germline loops: CDR1 LGHDT, CDR2 YNNKEL (reference sequence). This CDR3 contains 14 residues. CDR3 protein: CASSQSVSGQPQHF. The DNA for the CDR3 is TGTGCCAGCAGCCAAAGCGTTTCGGGACAGCCCCAGCATTTT.